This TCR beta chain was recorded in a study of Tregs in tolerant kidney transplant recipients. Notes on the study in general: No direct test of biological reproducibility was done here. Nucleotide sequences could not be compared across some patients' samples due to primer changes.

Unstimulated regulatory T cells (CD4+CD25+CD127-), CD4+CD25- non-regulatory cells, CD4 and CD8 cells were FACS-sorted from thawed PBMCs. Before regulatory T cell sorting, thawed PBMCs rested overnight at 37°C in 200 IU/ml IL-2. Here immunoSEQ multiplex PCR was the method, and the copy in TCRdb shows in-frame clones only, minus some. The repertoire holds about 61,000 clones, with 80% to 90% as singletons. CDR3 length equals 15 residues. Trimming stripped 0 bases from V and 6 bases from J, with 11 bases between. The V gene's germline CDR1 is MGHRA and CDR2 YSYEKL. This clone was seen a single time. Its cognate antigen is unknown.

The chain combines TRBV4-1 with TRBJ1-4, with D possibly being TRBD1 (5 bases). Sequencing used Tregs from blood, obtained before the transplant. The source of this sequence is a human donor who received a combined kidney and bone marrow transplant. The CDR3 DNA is TGCGCCAGCAGCCAAGAGGACTGGGACTATGAAAAACTGTTTTTT. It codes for CASSQEDWDYEKLFF.